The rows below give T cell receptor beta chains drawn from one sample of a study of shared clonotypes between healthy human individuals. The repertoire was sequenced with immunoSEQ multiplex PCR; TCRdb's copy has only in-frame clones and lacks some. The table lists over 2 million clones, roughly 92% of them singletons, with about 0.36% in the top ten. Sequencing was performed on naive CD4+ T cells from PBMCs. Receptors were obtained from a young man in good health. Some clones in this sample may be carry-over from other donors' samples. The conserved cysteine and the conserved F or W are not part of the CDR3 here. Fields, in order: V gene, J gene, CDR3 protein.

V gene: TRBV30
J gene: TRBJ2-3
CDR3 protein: AWSGQGADKDTQY

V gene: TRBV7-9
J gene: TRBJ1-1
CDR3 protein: ASSFDANTEAF

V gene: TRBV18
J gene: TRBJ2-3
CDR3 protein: ASSPGLTDTQY

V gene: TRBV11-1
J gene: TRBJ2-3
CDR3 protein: ASSGGRTGTDTQY

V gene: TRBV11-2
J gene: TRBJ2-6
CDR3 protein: ASRGLAGGSGANVLT

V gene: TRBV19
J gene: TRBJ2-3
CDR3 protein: ASSDRTGKGPDTQY

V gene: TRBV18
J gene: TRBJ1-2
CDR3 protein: ASSPGTSDRYGYT

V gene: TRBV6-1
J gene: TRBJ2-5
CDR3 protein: ASRGLGGRETQY

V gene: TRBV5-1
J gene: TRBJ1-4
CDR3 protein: ASSPWEGAQEKLF

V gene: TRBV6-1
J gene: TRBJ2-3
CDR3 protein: ASSVLQGGRTDTQY

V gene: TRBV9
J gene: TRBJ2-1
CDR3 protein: ASSVVGSSYNEQF

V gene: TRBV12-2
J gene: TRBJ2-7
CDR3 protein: ASLEEPGLAPNEQY

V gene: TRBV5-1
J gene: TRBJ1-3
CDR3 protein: ASSSQGIVGYSGNTIY

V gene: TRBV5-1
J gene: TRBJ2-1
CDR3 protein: ASSPSTSGVYNEQF

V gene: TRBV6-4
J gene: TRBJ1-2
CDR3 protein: ASSPGGSWGYT

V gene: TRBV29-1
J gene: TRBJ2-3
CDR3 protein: SVGLLIGNTQY

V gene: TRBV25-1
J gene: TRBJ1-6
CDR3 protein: ASSPGLDNSPLH

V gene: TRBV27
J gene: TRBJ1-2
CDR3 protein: ASSFRGYGTNYGYT

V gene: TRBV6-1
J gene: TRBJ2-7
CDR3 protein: ASRASVISYEQY

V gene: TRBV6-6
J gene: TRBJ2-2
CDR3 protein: ASSYSGRGELF

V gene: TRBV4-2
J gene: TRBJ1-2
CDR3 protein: ASSQDQVNESYT

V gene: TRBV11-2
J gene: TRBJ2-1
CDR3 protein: ASSLSLVAYNEQF

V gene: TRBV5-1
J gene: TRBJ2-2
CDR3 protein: ASSLDLGGAGELF

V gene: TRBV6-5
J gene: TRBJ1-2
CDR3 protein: ASSYAAGRYGYT

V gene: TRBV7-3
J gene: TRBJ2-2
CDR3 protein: ASSLQGRTGELF